The subject of this entry is one T cell receptor beta chain. What it binds is not known. Sequencing was performed with immunoSEQ multiplex PCR; in TCRdb, only in-frame clones are kept and a portion is missing. This table holds 13,000 or so clones, 40% found once. The data were obtained in a study of siplizumab effects on memory and regulatory T cells. Study-wide points: Apparently more diverse than memory cells, naive T cells also seemed major alloresponse contributors. Among sequences traceable to unstimulated CD4+ memory cells, alloreactive ones were significantly reduced by siplizumab.

Cocultured for roughly 6 days at 37°C were the mixed lymphocyte reaction cells. Researchers tagged responder PBMCs with CFSE and stimulator PBMCs with Violet Dye before mixing them 1:1. The ends lost 4 bases at V and 5 bases at J; junction bases unmatched: 16. This CDR3 comprises 19 residues. Germline CDR1 SGHTS, CDR2 YDEGEE. This TCR derives from a human donor in good health; the cells came from an allogeneic mixed lymphocyte reaction. Sample: CFSE-low (dividing) CD8+ T cells sorted from an allogeneic mixed lymphocyte reaction. The rearrangement links TRBV5-8 to TRBJ2-7; 15 bases are a match to TRBD2. CDR3 sequence reads: CASSIMPGLAGGPPHEQYF. Here the CDR3 DNA reads TGTGCCAGCAGCATAATGCCCGGACTAGCGGGAGGGCCACCCCACGAGCAGTACTTC. The complete variable domain, with remaining parts taken from reference TRBV5-8 and TRBJ2-7, reads EAGVTQSPTHLIKTRGQQATLRCSPISGHTSVYWYQQALGLGLQFLLWYDEGEERNRGNFPPRFSGRQFPNYSSELNVNALELEDSALYLCASSIMPGLAGGPPHEQYFGPGTRLTVT.